This T cell receptor beta chain was retrieved from a study of T cell changes during pregnancy in multiple sclerosis. The CDR3 covers 14 residues. J gave up 3 bases and V 5 bases, and 7 bases lay outside the gene matches. Germline CDR1 SGHVS, CDR2 FNYEAQ. Clones were sequenced by immunoSEQ multiplex PCR, and TCRdb holds only the in-frame ones, with some missing. This sample has approximately 13,000 clones, with about nine tenths found just once. This sequence originates from a female donor in good health, enrolled as a control in a pregnancy study. The chain uses TRBV7-6 and TRBJ2-7, with 7 bases matching TRBD2. The sequencing here drew on CD8+ T cells from peripheral blood mononuclear cells, taken after pregnancy. CDR3 in DNA: TGTGCCAGCAGCCCCAGCGGGGCAATCTACGAGCAGTACTTC. It codes for CASSPSGAIYEQYF.